This passage covers 25 T cell receptor beta chains from one sample sequenced in a study of PD-1 blockade in mismatch repair-deficient tumors. Clones were sequenced by immunoSEQ multiplex PCR, and TCRdb holds only the in-frame ones, with some missing. Among tens of thousands of clones listed, approximately 81% were seen once. The specimen was peripheral blood, collected 44 weeks after starting pembrolizumab. The receptors here all came from an adult with mismatch repair-deficient cancer.

V usage is TRBV7-9 and J usage is TRBJ1-4; a weak D match, TRBD1 (5 bases). Trimming left V 3 bases short and J 8 bases short, with 16 bases between. The germline V gene has CDR1 SEHNR and CDR2 FQNEAQ (reference sequence). This CDR3 comprises 15 residues. CDR3 nucleotides: TGTGCCAGCAGCTTCGTAGACAGTCTTGGGGAAAAACTGTTTTTT. Translation gives CASSFVDSLGEKLFF.

Within the sample, this clone is medium-sized. CDR3 in amino acids: CASSLAGGGEQYF. CDR3 nucleotide sequence: TGTGCCAGCAGTCTAGCGGGAGGAGGGGAGCAGTACTTC. The rearrangement joins TRBV25-1 to TRBJ2-7, with 11 bases fitting TRBD2. The germline V gene has CDR1 MGHDK and CDR2 SYGVNS. J gave up 7 bases and V 5 bases, and 4 bases lay outside the gene matches. CDR3 length: 13 residues.

V gene TRBV28 combines with J gene TRBJ1-1; D gene ambiguous. The V end was cut by 2 bases, the J end by 2 bases, with 12 bases between. The CDR3 length is 15 residues. Germline V gene sequence: CDR1 MDHEN, CDR2 SYDVKM. CDR3 residues: CASSLIGGENTEAFF. The CDR3 bases are TGTGCCAGCAGTTTAATAGGAGGAGAAAACACTGAAGCTTTCTTT.

CDR3 in DNA: TGTGCCAGCAGTACCAGCTACGAGCAGTACTTC. This gives the protein CASSTSYEQYF. The rearrangement uses TRBV6-5 and TRBJ2-7; D unresolved. The CDR3 has 11 residues. Germline V gene data show CDR1 as MNHEY and CDR2 as SVGAGI. V dropped 5 bases and J dropped 3 bases, with 5 bases sitting between them.

This clone was detected once. The chain is built from TRBV4-1 and TRBJ1-5, with TRBD1 matching 7 bases. CDR1 and CDR2 (germline): MGHRA, YSYEKL. This CDR3 comprises 15 residues. Germline trimming cut 1 base from V and 6 bases from J; bases unmatched to any gene: 6. In DNA form, the CDR3 reads TGCGCCAGCAGCCAAGGACAGGGAGAGACTCAGCCCCAGCATTTT. It codes for CASSQGQGETQPQHF.

The V call is TRBV7-2, the J call TRBJ1-3; a possible D gene is TRBD1 (6 bases). This CDR3 has 15 amino acids. V was shortened by 5 bases and J by 0 bases, with 11 bases between the two germline ends. The germline V gene has CDR1 SGHTA and CDR2 FQGNSA. The CDR3 is CASSPRTASGNTIYF. As DNA, the CDR3 is TGTGCCAGCAGCCCTCGGACAGCCTCTGGAAACACCATATATTTT.

V usage is TRBV10-3 and J usage is TRBJ1-1; D not resolved. The CDR3 runs to 12 residues. Germline-derived CDR1 and CDR2 are ENHRY and SYGVKD. The V end was cut by 6 bases, the J end by 5 bases, with 10 bases between. In DNA form, the CDR3 reads TGTGCCATCAGGGCTTGGGGTACTGAAGCTTTCTTT. Encoded protein: CAIRAWGTEAFF.

The gene calls are TRBV6-5 and TRBJ2-7, with 8 bases that match TRBD1. V lost 5 bases to trimming and J lost 0 bases; unmatched junction nucleotides: 6. CDR1 and CDR2 (germline): MNHEY, SVGAGI. There are 15 residues in the CDR3. The CDR3 protein is CASSADRAPSYEQYF. Here the CDR3 DNA reads TGTGCCAGCAGTGCGGACAGGGCCCCCTCCTACGAGCAGTACTTC.

This chain uses TRBV4-1 with TRBJ2-1; 12 bases agree with TRBD2. The CDR3 contains 17 residues. V lost 0 bases and J lost 7; bases outside the gene matches: 7. The germline CDR1 and CDR2 sequences are MGHRA and YSYEKL. CDR3 nucleotides: TGCGCCAGCAGCCAAGAGCCGGGACTAGCGGGTGGGAATGAGCAGTTCTTC. It encodes CASSQEPGLAGGNEQFF.

The V call is TRBV19, the J call TRBJ1-5; D gene ambiguous. V lost 2 bases, J lost 2 bases, and 13 bases lay in between. Germline V gene data show CDR1 as LNHDA and CDR2 as SQIVND (reference sequence). The CDR3 runs to 16 residues. CDR3 in amino acids: CASSINGPTGNQPQHF. Written as DNA, the CDR3 is TGTGCCAGTAGTATAAATGGACCGACGGGCAATCAGCCCCAGCATTTT.

The chain uses TRBV5-1 and TRBJ2-7; perhaps TRBD1 as D (6 bases). Germline V gene sequence: CDR1 SGHRS, CDR2 YFSETQ. Trimming took off 0 bases at V and 4 bases at J, with 14 bases between the two ends. The CDR3 consists of 15 residues. As DNA, the CDR3 is TGCGCCAGCAGCTTGGAGGGGACACCGCCTTACGAGCAGTACTTC. It specifies CASSLEGTPPYEQYF.

The V gene is TRBV25-1, the J gene TRBJ2-5, with a weak D call TRBD1 (6 bases). V was clipped by 1 base and J by 3 bases, with 15 bases between them. The germline CDR1 and CDR2 sequences are MGHDK and SYGVNS. The CDR3 contains 16 residues. This chain's CDR3 is CASSESLGTKKETQYF. The CDR3 DNA reads TGTGCCAGCAGTGAATCTCTCGGGACAAAAAAAGAGACCCAGTACTTC.

The sample holds many counts of this clone. The chain joins TRBV29-1 to TRBJ1-2, with 12 bases that match TRBD1. V lost 7 bases to trimming and J lost 7 bases; unmatched junction nucleotides: 13. Germline CDR1 and CDR2: SQVTM and ANQGSEA. This CDR3 has 15 residues. The CDR3 region is CSAAYTGTGGLGYTF. As DNA, the CDR3 is TGCAGCGCTGCCTATACCGGGACAGGGGGCCTTGGCTACACCTTC.

The V call is TRBV7-3, the J call TRBJ1-1, with unresolved D. The CDR3 spans 14 residues. Germline V gene sequence: CDR1 SGHTA, CDR2 FQGTGA. The V gene lost 2 bases and the J gene lost 4 bases, with 11 bases spanning the gap. The CDR3 is CASSLQARGTEAFF. As DNA, the CDR3 is TGTGCCAGCAGCTTACAGGCCCGAGGCACTGAAGCTTTCTTT. The whole variable domain, filled in from reference TRBV7-3 and TRBJ1-1, reads GAGVSQTPSNKVTEKGKYVELRCDPISGHTALYWYRQSLGQGPEFLIYFQGTGAADDSGLPNDRFFAVRPEGSVSTLKIQRTERGDSAVYLCASSLQARGTEAFFGQGTRLTVV.

The CDR3 loop reads CASSQRTSSYNEQFF. The DNA for the CDR3 is TGTGCCAGCAGCCAGCGAACGAGCTCCTACAATGAGCAGTTCTTC. The rearrangement joins TRBV2 to TRBJ2-1; no firm D call. V lost 6 bases and J 0 bases, leaving 12 bases between the germline ends. Germline CDR1 SNHLY, CDR2 FYNNEI. The CDR3 length is 15 residues.

The V gene is TRBV9, the J gene TRBJ2-2, with D uncertain. Germline V lookup: CDR1 SGDLS, CDR2 YYNGEE. The CDR3 totals 13 residues. The V gene lost 0 bases and the J gene lost 7 bases, with 7 bases spanning the gap. CDR3: CASSVGTFGELFF. The CDR3 DNA reads as TGTGCCAGCAGCGTAGGGACCTTCGGGGAGCTGTTTTTT.

This chain connects TRBV7-2 to TRBJ2-3, with D perhaps matching TRBD1 (5 bases). This CDR3 is 16 amino acids long. Between the trimmed V and J ends, which lost 2 bases and 2 bases, there was a span of 14 bases. Germline CDR1 and CDR2: SGHTA and FQGNSA. In DNA form, the CDR3 reads TGTGCCAGCAGCTTACTGTTGGACACTAACACAGATACGCAGTATTTT. This sequence encodes CASSLLLDTNTDTQYF.

The chain couples TRBV28 to TRBJ1-2; D gene ambiguous. Trimming took 6 bases from V and 8 from J, leaving 13 bases between them. CDR3 size: 12 residues. Germline V lookup: CDR1 MDHEN, CDR2 SYDVKM. CDR3 sequence: CASRQRIAGYTF. The CDR3 DNA reads as TGTGCCAGCAGGCAAAGAATTGCCGGCTACACCTTC.

The V call is TRBV2, the J call TRBJ2-5, with no clear D. Trimming pared 5 bases from V and 5 bases from J, leaving 9 bases between. The CDR3 has 12 amino acids. Germline CDR1 SNHLY, CDR2 FYNNEI. The CDR3 region has the DNA TGTGCCAGCAGTTTGGTAGCTGAGACCCAGTACTTC. Its translation is CASSLVAETQYF.

The chain is built from TRBV27 and TRBJ2-7; D may be TRBD1 (5 bases). Germline values: CDR1 MNHEY, CDR2 SMNVEV (reference sequence). Trimming left V 6 bases short and J 6 bases short, with 18 bases between. This CDR3 region has 14 residues. In DNA form, the CDR3 reads TGTGCCAGCAGCCTTAATACCCCAGGGTCCGAGCAGTACTTC. Translated: CASSLNTPGSEQYF.

V usage is TRBV2 and J usage is TRBJ1-1, with D unclear. With 6 bases removed from V and 2 bases from J, the gap between germline ends came to 10 bases. The CDR3 contains 13 residues. Germline-derived CDR1 and CDR2 are SNHLY and FYNNEI. The chain's CDR3 is CASRHDGNTEAFF. The CDR3 nucleotides are TGTGCCAGCAGACACGACGGTAACACTGAAGCTTTCTTT.

The chain has TRBV9 and TRBJ2-1; D not resolved. Germline-derived CDR1 and CDR2 are SGDLS and YYNGEE. The CDR3 consists of 13 residues. V was shortened by 4 bases and J by 10 bases, with 15 bases between the two germline ends. Here the CDR3 reads CASSSPSSKEQFF. DNA for the CDR3: TGTGCCAGCAGCTCCCCGTCATCCAAAGAGCAGTTCTTC.

This chain links TRBV5-4 with TRBJ1-1; a possible D gene is TRBD1 (6 bases). Germline CDR1 is SGHNT and CDR2 is YYREEE (reference sequence). The length of the CDR3 is 14 residues. V was trimmed by 3 bases and J by 3 bases, leaving 12 bases between them. The CDR3, as DNA: TGTGCCAGCAGCTGGGGGGCTGGGGACACTGAAGCTTTCTTT. Protein sequence: CASSWGAGDTEAFF.

The chain recombines TRBV5-6 with TRBJ2-3, with a possible D match to TRBD2 (5 bases). V lost 2 bases and J 6 bases, leaving 10 bases between the germline ends. Germline V lookup: CDR1 SGHDT, CDR2 YYEEEE. The CDR3 consists of 13 residues. The CDR3 DNA follows: TGTGCCAGCAGCTTAACTAGTTGGGATACGCAGTATTTT. The encoded protein is CASSLTSWDTQYF.

This clone was seen only once. In nucleotides, the CDR3 is TGTGCCAGCAGCCAACAGACTAGGGGCACCGGGGAGCTGTTTTTT. Residues: CASSQQTRGTGELFF. The chain has TRBV7-2 and TRBJ2-2, with D tentatively TRBD2 (6 bases). Between the trimmed V and J ends, which lost 5 bases and 4 bases, there was a span of 14 bases. The germline CDR1 and CDR2 sequences are SGHTA and FQGNSA. The length of the CDR3 is 15 residues.